The clone carrying this T cell receptor beta chain was observed a few times. The antigen is unknown. Barcoded TCR alpha and TCR beta cDNA libraries with UMIs came from 5'RACE using constant-segment primers. TCRdb itself ran the 5' RACE reads through MiXCR, one entry per CDR3 protein. Among hundreds of thousands of distinct CDR3 sequences listed, more than 20% were seen once. The germline V gene encodes CDR1 SNHLY and CDR2 FYNNEI. This CDR3 comprises 16 residues. The V segment lost 2 bases and the J segment 6 bases; nucleotides outside the gene matches: 8. The data stem from a study of T-cell memory formation after mild COVID-19. Across the study: The TCR clusters were mostly specific to one donor.

Findings of the study overall: Day 15 to 85 contracting clones showed balanced CD4/CD8; later expanders leaned CD4+. Pre-infection memory already had some responding clones, implying cross-reactive memory joined.

The chain links TRBV2 to TRBJ2-1, with TRBD1 matching 9 bases. The sequence came from an adult woman who had mild COVID-19 (a few samples of this study predate the infection). Cell type and time point are not known. Material for sequencing was PBMCs or a T cell subset sorted from them (not recorded which). CDR3 coding DNA: TGTGCCAGCAGTGAATTTGGGACAGGGCTGGGCAATGAGCAGTTCTTC. Translated: CASSEFGTGLGNEQFF.